This T cell receptor (beta chain) is drawn from a study of cytomegalovirus exposure and HLA in healthy donors. CDR3 length equals 12 residues. Trimming stripped 4 bases from V and 4 bases from J, with 11 bases between. Germline assignment: CDR1 SQVTM and CDR2 ANQGSEA. Vbeta (60) and Jbeta (13) primers were used in the PCR. Using immunoSEQ multiplex PCR, the repertoire was profiled, and TCRdb retains in-frame clones only, with some absent. In total, the table holds around 140,000 clones. The TCR was taken from a male donor in good health and CMV-seronegative. The sequencing sample was made of PBMCs. This chain links TRBV29-1 with TRBJ2-7; perhaps TRBD1 as D (6 bases). DNA of the CDR3: TGCAGCGTTGGGACAGACGGATACGAGCAGTACTTC. It specifies CSVGTDGYEQYF.